This entry lists 25 T cell receptor beta chains sequenced from one sample in a study of cytomegalovirus exposure and HLA in healthy donors. PCR was performed using 60 Vbeta and 13 Jbeta primers. Some clones are missing from TCRdb's copy, which holds only in-frame ones; the method was immunoSEQ multiplex PCR. The table shows 150,000 to 200,000 clones, with 80% occurring only once. Sequencing was carried out using PBMCs. The receptors derive from a male donor in good health and CMV-seronegative.

This sequence joins TRBV7-8 and TRBJ1-5; D is uncertain. From germline, CDR1 is SGHVS and CDR2 FQNEAQ. The CDR3 has 12 residues. The V end was cut by 5 bases, the J end by 7 bases, with 9 bases between. This CDR3 reads CASSPGIQPQHF. For the CDR3, the DNA is TGTGCCAGCAGCCCGGGGATCCAGCCCCAGCATTTT. Drawing the rest from reference TRBV7-8 and TRBJ1-5, the complete variable domain is GAGVSQSPRYKVAKRGQDVALRCDPISGHVSLFWYQQALGQGPEFLTYFQNEAQLDKSGLPSDRFFAERPEGSVSTLKIQRTQQEDSAVYLCASSPGIQPQHFGDGTRLSIL.

In its sample, this clone was seen a few times. The sample has other DNA sequences that encode this CDR3 too. The chain is built from TRBV5-1 and TRBJ1-1; D perhaps matches TRBD1 (5 bases). In germline, CDR1 is SGHRS, CDR2 YFSETQ. The CDR3 sequence is 14 residues long. V was shortened by 0 bases and J by 1 base, with 7 bases between the two germline ends. The CDR3 sequence is CASSLAGQNTEAFF. Here the CDR3 DNA reads TGCGCCAGCAGCTTGGCAGGGCAGAACACTGAAGCTTTCTTT.

The chain couples TRBV19 to TRBJ2-1; D is possibly TRBD2 (7 bases). This CDR3 has 14 residues. Trimming removed 7 bases from V and 8 bases from J, with 18 bases in between. Germline CDR1 and CDR2: LNHDA and SQIVND (reference sequence). The CDR3, as DNA: TGTGCCAGTAAACAGGGAGGGATGCAGGATGAGCAGTTCTTC. This translates into CASKQGGMQDEQFF.

The chain joins TRBV7-6 to TRBJ1-3, with TRBD1 as a possible D gene (5 bases). The germline V gene encodes CDR1 SGHVS and CDR2 FNYEAQ. V lost 1 base and J lost 2, with 12 bases in between. There are 16 residues in the CDR3. For the CDR3, the DNA is TGTGCCAGCAGCTTAGGGGTAACAGGAACTGGAAACACCATATATTTT. Residues: CASSLGVTGTGNTIYF.

The V and J genes are TRBV6-5 and TRBJ1-5; TRBD1 matches at 8 bases. The V gene's germline CDR1 is MNHEY and CDR2 SVGAGI. The CDR3 totals 15 residues. The V gene end was trimmed by 5 bases and the J gene end by 3 bases; junction bases not matched to a gene: 6. The CDR3 sequence is CASSGQGYTNQPQHF. The CDR3 coding sequence is TGTGCCAGCAGTGGACAGGGTTATACCAATCAGCCCCAGCATTTT.

The chain has TRBV28 and TRBJ2-3, with a possible D match to TRBD2 (7 bases). The CDR3 contains 18 residues. Germline V gives CDR1 MDHEN, CDR2 SYDVKM. V lost 6 bases and J lost 0, with 22 bases in between. CDR3 protein: CASSPIGRGGVSTDTQYF. CDR3 bases: TGTGCCAGCAGCCCCATCGGTCGAGGGGGGGTCAGCACAGATACGCAGTATTTT.

The chain employs TRBV10-1 and TRBJ2-2; D is possibly TRBD1 (5 bases). The CDR3 covers 12 residues. V was cut by 8 bases and J by 1 base, with 5 bases left in between. CDR1 is WNHNN, CDR2 SYGVQD, per germline (reference sequence). This CDR3 is CASQGNTGELFF. In nucleotides, the CDR3 is TGCGCCAGCCAGGGGAACACCGGGGAGCTGTTTTTT.

This clone was counted once. CDR3 DNA: TGTGCCAGCAGTTACTCGGAGATGCACATTCAGTACTTC. Its protein is CASSYSEMHIQYF. The chain carries TRBV6-5 and TRBJ2-4, with D unclear. CDR1 and CDR2 (germline): MNHEY, SVGAGI. Trimming removed 0 bases at V and 8 bases at J, with 8 bases between. The CDR3 has 13 amino acids.

The V and J genes are TRBV7-2 and TRBJ2-3, with D uncertain. V lost 1 base, J lost 0 bases, and 11 bases lay in between. The CDR3 has 16 amino acids. Per the germline V gene, CDR1 is SGHTA and CDR2 is FQGNSA. This chain's CDR3 is CASSLVRRSSTDTQYF. CDR3 nucleotide sequence: TGTGCCAGCAGCTTAGTCCGCAGATCTAGCACAGATACGCAGTATTTT.

The chain employs TRBV19 and TRBJ1-5, with 7 positions matching TRBD1. The ends lost 4 bases at V and 4 bases at J; junction bases unmatched: 7. In germline, CDR1 is LNHDA, CDR2 SQIVND (reference sequence). The CDR3 length is 15 residues. The CDR3 loop reads CASSTGQEGNQPQHF. DNA for the CDR3: TGTGCCAGTAGTACAGGACAGGAGGGGAATCAGCCCCAGCATTTT.

V is TRBV19 and J is TRBJ2-3; 8 nucleotides match TRBD2. Per the germline V gene, CDR1 is LNHDA and CDR2 is SQIVND (reference sequence). This CDR3 spans 16 amino acids. The V gene end was trimmed by 4 bases and the J gene end by 2 bases; junction bases not matched to a gene: 8. CDR3 nucleotides: TGTGCCAGTAGTACCCGCCTAGCGGGCGTCACAGATACGCAGTATTTT. This translates into CASSTRLAGVTDTQYF.

V usage is TRBV19 and J usage is TRBJ2-7; 7 bases agree with TRBD1. Trimming removed 4 bases from V and 6 bases from J; junction bases left unmatched: 15. The germline CDR1 and CDR2 sequences are LNHDA and SQIVND (reference sequence). The CDR3 has 16 amino acids. The CDR3 DNA is TGTGCCAGTAGTAACCGCCCGGGACAGCCCCCCTCCGAGCAGTACTTC. It codes for CASSNRPGQPPSEQYF.

This chain joins TRBV5-1 and TRBJ1-4, with TRBD1 identical over 8 bases. Per the germline V gene, CDR1 is SGHRS and CDR2 is YFSETQ. The CDR3 covers 15 residues. With 0 bases clipped from V and 7 bases from J, the junction kept 5 bases outside the gene matches. CDR3 in DNA: TGCGCCAGCAGCTTGGTTCAGGGGGCAAGTGAAAAACTGTTTTTT. Translation gives CASSLVQGASEKLFF. The variable domain in full, completed from reference TRBV5-1 and TRBJ1-4, reads KAGVTQTPRYLIKTRGQQVTLSCSPISGHRSVSWYQQTPGQGLQFLFEYFSETQRNKGNFPGRFSGRQFSNSRSEMNVSTLELGDSALYLCASSLVQGASEKLFFGSGTQLSVL.

The rearrangement uses TRBV4-1 and TRBJ1-6, with TRBD1 matching over 10 bases. Trimming removed 2 bases from V and 5 bases from J; junction bases left unmatched: 6. The CDR3 totals 17 residues. Germline CDR1 is MGHRA and CDR2 is YSYEKL. CDR3 amino acids: CASSQSDRGQDNSPLHF. CDR3 DNA sequence: TGCGCCAGCAGCCAATCCGACAGGGGGCAAGATAATTCACCCCTCCACTTT.

The chain employs TRBV14 and TRBJ1-1, with a weak D call TRBD1 (5 bases). The V and J ends lost 3 bases and 0 bases respectively, with 11 bases between them. Germline V CDR1 and CDR2: SGHDN, FVKESK. The CDR3 contains 15 residues. This CDR3 reads CASSHPSGLNTEAFF. The CDR3, as DNA: TGTGCCAGCAGCCACCCATCAGGGCTGAACACTGAAGCTTTCTTT. Drawing the rest from reference TRBV14 and TRBJ1-1, the complete variable domain is EAGVTQFPSHSVIEKGQTVTLRCDPISGHDNLYWYRRVMGKEIKFLLHFVKESKQDESGMPNNRFLAERTGGTYSTLKVQPAELEDSGVYFCASSHPSGLNTEAFFGQGTRLTVV.

V gene TRBV5-4 combines with J gene TRBJ1-1; 7 bases align to TRBD1. The CDR3 has 17 amino acids. The ends lost 4 bases at V and 4 bases at J; junction bases unmatched: 16. Germline assignment: CDR1 SGHNT and CDR2 YYREEE (reference sequence). In DNA, the CDR3 is TGTGCCAGCAGCCCAATCGAGGGGGCGAGGAGGGGCACTGAAGCTTTCTTT. Its translation is CASSPIEGARRGTEAFF.

The chain couples TRBV11-2 to TRBJ1-2; D is unresolved. The length of the CDR3 is 14 residues. Germline assignment: CDR1 SGHAT and CDR2 FQNNGV. Trimming stripped 8 bases from V and 6 bases from J, with 19 bases between. This chain's CDR3 is CASPTVEGGDGYTF. The DNA of the CDR3 is TGTGCCAGCCCTACGGTGGAGGGAGGTGATGGCTACACCTTC.

The chain joins TRBV27 to TRBJ1-6, with a possible D match to TRBD1 (5 bases). The CDR3 contains 15 residues. Trimming took off 6 bases at V and 6 bases at J, with 15 bases between the two ends. The germline V gene encodes CDR1 MNHEY and CDR2 SMNVEV (reference sequence). CDR3 amino acids: CASRGEPDPNSPLHF. The DNA of the CDR3 is TGTGCCAGCAGAGGGGAACCCGACCCTAATTCACCCCTCCACTTT.

This clone turned up a few times. The V and J genes are TRBV6-6 and TRBJ1-1, with TRBD1 matching over 8 bases. Germline CDR1 MNHNY, CDR2 SVGAGI (reference sequence). The CDR3 contains 16 residues. The J segment lost 5 bases and the V segment lost 4 bases, leaving 12 bases of the junction unmatched. The DNA for the CDR3 is TGTGCCAGCAGTTCCCCCGGACAGGGCGGTTGGACTGAAGCTTTCTTT. This sequence encodes CASSSPGQGGWTEAFF.

Concerning this clone itself: One end of the junction fails to match germline, which may point to a read error. The V and J genes are TRBV6-1 and TRBJ1-6, with no clear D. CDR1 and CDR2 (germline): MNHNS, SASEGT. There are 12 residues in the CDR3. DNA for the CDR3: TGTGCCAGCAGTGAGAAGTATTCAGCCCTCCACTTT. This gives the protein CASSEKYSALHF.

The genes are TRBV5-8 and TRBJ2-3, with 8 positions matching TRBD2. This CDR3 has 17 residues. Per the germline V gene, CDR1 is SGHTS and CDR2 is YDEGEE. Germline trimming cut 4 bases from V and 2 bases from J; bases unmatched to any gene: 12. This CDR3 is CASSLRLALENTDTQYF. The CDR3 DNA reads TGTGCCAGCAGCCTGAGACTAGCGCTCGAAAACACAGATACGCAGTATTTT.

The V call is TRBV29-1, the J call TRBJ2-3, with 7 positions matching TRBD2. J gave up 2 bases and V 6 bases, and 11 bases lay outside the gene matches. The length of the CDR3 is 15 residues. Per germline, CDR1 SQVTM and CDR2 ANQGSEA. The CDR3 spells CSVKGDYFYTDTQYF. The CDR3, as DNA: TGCAGCGTCAAAGGGGACTACTTCTACACAGATACGCAGTATTTT.

The chain joins TRBV10-2 to TRBJ1-1, with a possible D match to TRBD1 (6 bases). The CDR3 length is 12 residues. The germline CDR1 and CDR2 sequences are WSHSY and SAAADI. V lost 8 bases and J 5 bases, leaving 12 bases between the germline ends. In nucleotides, the CDR3 is TGCGCCAGCCGCAGGGGAAGGACTGAAGCTTTCTTT. It is translated as CASRRGRTEAFF.

The V and J genes are TRBV7-8 and TRBJ2-7; no definite D call. Trimming cost V 1 base and J 0 bases, with 7 bases left between them. The CDR3 is 14 amino acids. Germline V lookup: CDR1 SGHVS, CDR2 FQNEAQ. The chain's CDR3 is CASSLVTPSYEQYF. CDR3 bases: TGTGCCAGCAGCTTAGTGACTCCCTCCTACGAGCAGTACTTC.

The chain carries TRBV7-9 and TRBJ1-2; the match to TRBD1 covers 9 bases. The CDR3 runs 15 residues. V lost 4 bases and J lost 3; bases outside the gene matches: 6. Germline-derived CDR1 and CDR2 are SEHNR and FQNEAQ (reference sequence). The CDR3 loop is CASSSTGGEDYGYTF. For the CDR3, the DNA is TGTGCCAGCAGCTCAACAGGGGGCGAGGACTATGGCTACACCTTC.